This T cell receptor (beta chain) was sequenced in a study of shared clonotypes between healthy human individuals. General study findings and limits: Clonotype sharing across a few donors was observed for 4% to 6.5% of naive CD4 clonotypes.

Trimming cost V 1 base and J 6 bases, with 9 bases left between them. The length of the CDR3 is 13 residues. Germline CDR1 MDHEN, CDR2 SYDVKM. Points on this clone: Its antigen is unidentified.

Naive CD8 cells, CD45RO-negative and positively selected for CCR7, excluded terminally differentiated effector memory CD45RA+ cells. Produced via immunoSEQ multiplex PCR; TCRdb's table is partial and in-frame only. Of about 650,000 clones detected, over 95% appear once; the ten largest clones hold 0.1% to 0.11%. The sequence was obtained from a woman aged 25 to 39 in good health. This rearrangement joins TRBV28 to TRBJ1-1, with D tentatively TRBD1 (5 bases). Sequencing used naive CD8+ T cells sorted from blood. The CDR3 nucleotides are TGTGCCAGCAGTTTATCGGGGGGGGCTGAAGCTTTCTTT. Translating it yields CASSLSGGAEAFF.